Reported below is one T cell receptor beta chain. Its target is unknown. This CDR3 comprises 14 residues. Between the trimmed V and J ends, which lost 7 bases and 0 bases, there was a span of 12 bases. Germline V gene data show CDR1 as MNHNS and CDR2 as SASEGT. Time point indicated: patch test 1, 2 weeks after DPC sensitization. The treatment denotes: therapeutic diphenylcyclopropenone sensitization with weekly scalp DPC. Patch tests were applied only after blood draws. Suited to DPC and affected by alopecia, the donors ranged from 18 to 70 years old. The record originates from a study of human T cells and chemical hapten exposure. Study-level background: Scalp application of diphenylcyclopropenone was performed weekly in patients across the entire roughly 25-week study. Regarding the study as a whole: The number of TCRs over 1 in 1000 frequency stayed unchanged after DPC.

One entry per CDR3 protein, called by TCRdb with MiXCR from the RACE reads. The table lists some 120,000 distinct CDR3 sequences, 12% of them singletons. This sample comprised whole blood, obtained in connection with sensitization to the hapten diphenylcyclopropenone (DPC). The genes are TRBV6-1 and TRBJ1-1; D ambiguous. This TCR came from a woman in her fifties or sixties with alopecia areata. Some clones in this sample may be carry-over from other donors' samples. CDR3 DNA sequence: TGTGCCAGCATCTCCGGGCAGCTGAACACTGAAGCTTTCTTT. Translation: CASISGQLNTEAFF.